The clone carrying this T cell receptor (beta chain) occurred once. The sample comes from a study of CD8+ T cells in alopecia areata. The sequencing template was cDNA reverse transcribed from extracted RNA. This table comes from immunoSEQ multiplex PCR, and its TCRdb copy is limited to in-frame clones, with some not included. The table has nearly 95,000 clones, just over 70% seen once; the top ten hold approximately 15%. CDR3 length: 12 residues. Between the trimmed V and J ends, which lost 6 bases and 1 base, there was a span of 6 bases. The germline CDR1 and CDR2 sequences are MNHNY and SVGAGI (reference sequence). This sample's treatment: oral pan-JAK inhibitor, 5-10 mg twice daily.

The sequenced sample was CD8+ T cells sorted from blood, obtained at week 44, from a patient treated with tofacitinib. The clonotype was recovered from a human donor with alopecia areata. The rearrangement uses TRBV6-6 and TRBJ1-1; D is unresolved. Here the CDR3 reads CASRPGNTEAFF. In nucleotides, the CDR3 is TGTGCCAGCAGGCCAGGGAACACTGAAGCTTTCTTT.